This T cell receptor (beta chain) emerged from a study of blood T cells in healthy people across ages. Study-wide results and limits: Observed TCR beta diversity per million T cells went down as age went up. This fall followed a roughly linear course with age.

The use of a sample-barcoded 5' primer and a J-beta primer mix characterized a second PCR of roughly 7 to 11 cycles. MiXCR was run by TCRdb on the 5' RACE reads, yielding one entry per CDR3 protein. The sample contains over 1,300,000 distinct CDR3 sequences, around 59% of which appear only once. For this clonotype: Its target is unknown.

CDR3 length: 15 residues. Trimming took off 4 bases at V and 6 bases at J, with 15 bases between the two ends. This receptor was obtained from a man between 18 and 29 years old in good health. The chain couples TRBV6-7 to TRBJ2-2; D may be TRBD1 (5 bases). TRBV6-7 is designated an ORF whose function remains uncertain. The sequenced sample was blood. The CDR3 spells CASSSMRLGPGELFF. The CDR3 DNA reads as TGTGCCAGCAGTTCAATGCGCCTGGGGCCCGGGGAGCTGTTTTTT.